This TCR beta chain was retrieved from a study of high-grade serous ovarian cancer treatment subgroups. Study-wide results and limits: Repertoire similarity ranged roughly 0.095 to 0.79 between tumors of one patient.

This clone appeared once. Its antigen is not known. The V end was cut by 1 base, the J end by 6 bases, with 10 bases between. The CDR3 has 15 amino acids. Germline CDR1 and CDR2: LGHNA and YSLEER. Sequencing used immunoSEQ multiplex PCR; TCRdb keeps in-frame clones, though not all of them. This sample yields about 6,200 clones, of which about 81% are seen a single time; 8.5% to 12% belongs to the top ten. Tumor samples were taken before definitive surgery or chemotherapy. The chain links TRBV4-3 to TRBJ1-6, with D hard to call. Sequenced: tumor tissue. The TCR sequence derives from a human donor with high-grade serous ovarian cancer. CDR3 coding DNA: TGCGCCAGCAGCCAAGCACGGACGGCTAATTCACCCCTCCACTTT. The encoded protein is CASSQARTANSPLHF.